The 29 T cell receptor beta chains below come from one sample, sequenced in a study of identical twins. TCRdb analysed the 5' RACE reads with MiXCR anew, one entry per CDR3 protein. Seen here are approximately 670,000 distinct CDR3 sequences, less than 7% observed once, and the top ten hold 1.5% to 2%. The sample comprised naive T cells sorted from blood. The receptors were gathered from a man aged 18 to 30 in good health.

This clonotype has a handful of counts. The CDR3 coding sequence is TGTGCCAGCAGTGAATGGTCGACAGCAACTGAAAAACTGTTTTTT. Amino acid sequence: CASSEWSTATEKLFF. J is TRBJ1-4 and V is TRBV2, with a possible D match to TRBD1 (5 bases). From germline, CDR1 is SNHLY and CDR2 FYNNEI. V was clipped by 2 bases and J by 7 bases, with 14 bases between them. The CDR3 totals 15 residues.

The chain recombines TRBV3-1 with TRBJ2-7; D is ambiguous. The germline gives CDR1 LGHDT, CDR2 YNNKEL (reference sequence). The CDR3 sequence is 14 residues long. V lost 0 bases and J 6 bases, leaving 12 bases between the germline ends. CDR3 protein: CASSQDSKLGEQYF. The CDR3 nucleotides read TGTGCCAGCAGCCAAGATTCGAAGCTTGGCGAGCAGTACTTC.

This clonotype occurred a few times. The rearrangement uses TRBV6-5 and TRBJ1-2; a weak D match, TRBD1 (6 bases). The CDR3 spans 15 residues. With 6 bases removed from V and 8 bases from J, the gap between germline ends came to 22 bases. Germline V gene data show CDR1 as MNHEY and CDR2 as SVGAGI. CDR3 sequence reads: CASRYRGAYLRGYTF. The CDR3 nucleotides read TGTGCCAGCAGATATCGGGGGGCGTATCTAAGAGGCTACACCTTC.

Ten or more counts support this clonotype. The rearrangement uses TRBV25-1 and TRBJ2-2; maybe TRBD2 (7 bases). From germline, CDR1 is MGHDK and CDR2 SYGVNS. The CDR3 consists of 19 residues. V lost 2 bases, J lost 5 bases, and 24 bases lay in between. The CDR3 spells CASSEREGGRARWTGELFF. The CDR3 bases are TGTGCCAGCAGTGAACGTGAAGGGGGGAGGGCCAGGTGGACCGGGGAGCTGTTTTTT.

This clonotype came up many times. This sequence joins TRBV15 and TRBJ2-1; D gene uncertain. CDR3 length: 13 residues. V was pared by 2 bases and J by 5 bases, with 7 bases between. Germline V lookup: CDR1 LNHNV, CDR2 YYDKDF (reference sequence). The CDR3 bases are TGTGCCACCAGCAGACCCACCAACAATGAGCAGTTCTTC. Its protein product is CATSRPTNNEQFF.

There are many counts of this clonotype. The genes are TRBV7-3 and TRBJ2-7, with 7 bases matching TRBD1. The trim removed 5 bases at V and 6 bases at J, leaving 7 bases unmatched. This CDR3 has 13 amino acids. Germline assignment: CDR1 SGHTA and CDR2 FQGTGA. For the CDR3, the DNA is TGTGCCAGCAGCCGGGACAGTCAATCCGAGCAGTACTTC. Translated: CASSRDSQSEQYF.

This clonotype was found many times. The CDR3 region has the DNA TGTGCCATCTCTTCCGTTGCAGATACGCAGTATTTT. It specifies CAISSVADTQYF. V is TRBV10-3 and J is TRBJ2-3; D call uncertain. Germline assignment: CDR1 ENHRY and CDR2 SYGVKD. V lost 8 bases to trimming and J lost 4 bases, with 10 bases between them. The CDR3 covers 12 residues.

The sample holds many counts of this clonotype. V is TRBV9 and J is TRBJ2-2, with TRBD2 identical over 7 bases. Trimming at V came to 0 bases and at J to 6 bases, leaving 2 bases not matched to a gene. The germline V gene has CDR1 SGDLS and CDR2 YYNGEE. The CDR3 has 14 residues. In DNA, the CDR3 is TGTGCCAGCAGCGTAGGACTAGCTGCCGGGGAGCTGTTTTTT. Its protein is CASSVGLAAGELFF. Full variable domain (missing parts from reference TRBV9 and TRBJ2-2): DSGVTQTPKHLITATGQRVTLRCSPRSGDLSVYWYQQSLDQGLQFLIQYYNGEERAKGNILERFSAQQFPDLHSELNLSSLELGDSALYFCASSVGLAAGELFFGEGSRLTVL.

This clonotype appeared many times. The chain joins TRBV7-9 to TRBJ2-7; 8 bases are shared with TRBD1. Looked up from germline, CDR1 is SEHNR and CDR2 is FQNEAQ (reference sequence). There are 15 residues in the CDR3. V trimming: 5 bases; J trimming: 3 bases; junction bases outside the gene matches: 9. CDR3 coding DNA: TGTGCCAGCAGCGGCCGACAGGGGAAAATCTACGAGCAGTACTTC. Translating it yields CASSGRQGKIYEQYF.

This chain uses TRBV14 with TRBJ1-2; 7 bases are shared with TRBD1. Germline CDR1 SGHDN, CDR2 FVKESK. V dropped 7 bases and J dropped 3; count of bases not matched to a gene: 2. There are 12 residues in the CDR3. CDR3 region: CASNDRDYGYTF. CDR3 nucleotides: TGTGCCAGCAACGACAGGGACTATGGCTACACCTTC.

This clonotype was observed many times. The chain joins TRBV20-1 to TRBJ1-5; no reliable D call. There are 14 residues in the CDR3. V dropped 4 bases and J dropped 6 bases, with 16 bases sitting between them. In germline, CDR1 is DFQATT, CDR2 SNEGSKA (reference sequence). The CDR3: CSAKREILSQPQHF. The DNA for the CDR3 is TGCAGTGCTAAAAGGGAAATTTTAAGTCAGCCCCAGCATTTT.

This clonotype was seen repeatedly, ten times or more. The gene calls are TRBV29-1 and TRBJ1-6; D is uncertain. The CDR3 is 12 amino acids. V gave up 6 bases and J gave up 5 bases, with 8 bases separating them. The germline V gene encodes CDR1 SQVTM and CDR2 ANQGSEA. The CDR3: CSVQGDNSPLHF. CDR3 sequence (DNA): TGCAGCGTCCAAGGAGATAATTCACCCCTCCACTTT.

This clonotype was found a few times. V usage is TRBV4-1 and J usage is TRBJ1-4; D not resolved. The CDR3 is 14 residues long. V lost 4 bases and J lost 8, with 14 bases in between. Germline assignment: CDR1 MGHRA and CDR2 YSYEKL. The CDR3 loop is CASSRGSNSEKLFF. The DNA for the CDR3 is TGCGCCAGCAGCCGGGGATCTAATTCCGAAAAACTGTTTTTT.

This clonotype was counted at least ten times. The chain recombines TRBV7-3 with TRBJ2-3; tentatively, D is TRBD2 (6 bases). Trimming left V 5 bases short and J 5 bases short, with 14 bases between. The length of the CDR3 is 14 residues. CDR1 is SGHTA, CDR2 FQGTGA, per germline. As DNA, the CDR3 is TGTGCCAGCAGCGGGGTGGGGGGACGAGATACGCAGTATTTT. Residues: CASSGVGGRDTQYF.

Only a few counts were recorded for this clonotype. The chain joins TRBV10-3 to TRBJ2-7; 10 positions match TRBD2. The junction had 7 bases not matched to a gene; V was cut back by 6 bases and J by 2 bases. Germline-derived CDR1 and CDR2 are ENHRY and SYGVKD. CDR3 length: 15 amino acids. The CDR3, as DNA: TGTGCCATCAGGAGGGGAGCGGGAGGGCCCTACGAGCAGTACTTC. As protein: CAIRRGAGGPYEQYF.

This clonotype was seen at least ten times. Written as DNA, the CDR3 is TGCGCCAGCAGCCATTTTTGGACTAGTTTCGATGAGCAGTTCTTC. This sequence encodes CASSHFWTSFDEQFF. This rearrangement joins TRBV4-1 to TRBJ2-1, with TRBD2 matching over 7 bases. The CDR3 extends over 15 amino acids. Trimming at V came to 3 bases and at J to 8 bases, leaving 10 bases not matched to a gene. CDR1 MGHRA and CDR2 YSYEKL come from the germline V gene.

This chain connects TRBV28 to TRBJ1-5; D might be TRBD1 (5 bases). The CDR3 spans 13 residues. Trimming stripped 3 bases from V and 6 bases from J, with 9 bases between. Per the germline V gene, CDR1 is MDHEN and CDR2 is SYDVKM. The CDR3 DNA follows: TGTGCCAGCAGTTTCAGGGTGGCTCAGCCCCAGCATTTT. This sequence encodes CASSFRVAQPQHF.

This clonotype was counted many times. The CDR3 loop is CASSKVRADTQYF. CDR3 bases: TGCGCCAGCAGCAAAGTAAGGGCAGATACGCAGTATTTT. V usage is TRBV5-1 and J usage is TRBJ2-3; D unresolved. Per the germline V gene, CDR1 is SGHRS and CDR2 is YFSETQ. The CDR3 runs 13 residues. The ends were cut back, 4 bases at V and 4 bases at J, with 10 bases in the middle.

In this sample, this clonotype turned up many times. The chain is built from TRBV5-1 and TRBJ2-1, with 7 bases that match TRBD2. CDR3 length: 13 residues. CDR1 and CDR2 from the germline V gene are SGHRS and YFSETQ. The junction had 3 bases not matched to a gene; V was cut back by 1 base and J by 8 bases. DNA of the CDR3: TGCGCCAGCAGCTTGAGTCTAGCGGATGAGCAGTTCTTC. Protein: CASSLSLADEQFF. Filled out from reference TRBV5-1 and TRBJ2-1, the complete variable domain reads KAGVTQTPRYLIKTRGQQVTLSCSPISGHRSVSWYQQTPGQGLQFLFEYFSETQRNKGNFPGRFSGRQFSNSRSEMNVSTLELGDSALYLCASSLSLADEQFFGPGTRLTVL.

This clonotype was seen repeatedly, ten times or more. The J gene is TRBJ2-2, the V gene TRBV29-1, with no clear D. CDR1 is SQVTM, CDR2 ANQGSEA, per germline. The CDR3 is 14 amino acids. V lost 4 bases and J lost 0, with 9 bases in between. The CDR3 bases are TGCAGCGTTGGTCCAGGATCGAACACCGGGGAGCTGTTTTTT. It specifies CSVGPGSNTGELFF.

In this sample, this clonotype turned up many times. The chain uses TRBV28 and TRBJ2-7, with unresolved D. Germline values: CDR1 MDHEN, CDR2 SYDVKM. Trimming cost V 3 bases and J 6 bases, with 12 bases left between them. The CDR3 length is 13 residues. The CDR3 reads CASSFLTSVEQYF. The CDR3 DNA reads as TGTGCCAGCAGTTTCCTTACCTCGGTCGAGCAGTACTTC.

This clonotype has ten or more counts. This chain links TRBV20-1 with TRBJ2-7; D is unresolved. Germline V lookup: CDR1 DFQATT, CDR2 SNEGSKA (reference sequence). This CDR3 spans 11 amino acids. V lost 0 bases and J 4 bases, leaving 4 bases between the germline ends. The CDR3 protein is CSARERYEQYV. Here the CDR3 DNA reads TGCAGTGCTAGAGAAAGATACGAGCAGTACGTC.

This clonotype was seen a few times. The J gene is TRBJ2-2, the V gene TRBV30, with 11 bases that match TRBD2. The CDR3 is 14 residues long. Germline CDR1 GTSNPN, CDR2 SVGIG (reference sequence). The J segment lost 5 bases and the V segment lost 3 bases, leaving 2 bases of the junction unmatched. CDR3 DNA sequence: TGTGCCTGGAGGCTAGCGGGAGGAACCGGGGAGCTGTTTTTT. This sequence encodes CAWRLAGGTGELFF.

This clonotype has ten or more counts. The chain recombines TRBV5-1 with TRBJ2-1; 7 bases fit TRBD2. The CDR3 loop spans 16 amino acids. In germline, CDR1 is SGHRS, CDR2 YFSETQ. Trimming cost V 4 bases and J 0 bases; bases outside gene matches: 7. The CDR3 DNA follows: TGCGCCAGCAGCAATAACGGGAGGCGCTCCTACAATGAGCAGTTCTTC. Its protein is CASSNNGRRSYNEQFF.

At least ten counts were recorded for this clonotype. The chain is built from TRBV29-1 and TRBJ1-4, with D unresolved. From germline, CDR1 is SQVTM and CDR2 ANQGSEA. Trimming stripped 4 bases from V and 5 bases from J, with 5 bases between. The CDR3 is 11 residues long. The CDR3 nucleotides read TGCAGCGTTGTTCGAAATGAAAAACTGTTTTTT. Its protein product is CSVVRNEKLFF.

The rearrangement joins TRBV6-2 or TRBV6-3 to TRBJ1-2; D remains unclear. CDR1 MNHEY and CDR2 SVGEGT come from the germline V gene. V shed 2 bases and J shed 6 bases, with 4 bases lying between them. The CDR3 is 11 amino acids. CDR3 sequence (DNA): TGTGCCAGCAGTTACGGGGATGGCTACACCTTC. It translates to CASSYGDGYTF.

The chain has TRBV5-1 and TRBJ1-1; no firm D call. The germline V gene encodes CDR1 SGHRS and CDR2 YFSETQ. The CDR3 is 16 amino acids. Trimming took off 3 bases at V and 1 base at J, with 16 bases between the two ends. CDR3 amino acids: CASSSSAGMGNTEAFF. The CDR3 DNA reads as TGCGCCAGCAGCTCCTCAGCGGGAATGGGGAACACTGAAGCTTTCTTT.

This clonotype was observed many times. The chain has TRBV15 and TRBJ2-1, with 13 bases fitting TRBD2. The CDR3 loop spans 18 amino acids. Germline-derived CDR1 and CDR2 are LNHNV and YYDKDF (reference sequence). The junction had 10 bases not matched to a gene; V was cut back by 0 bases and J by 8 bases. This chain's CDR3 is CATSRDRQLAGGPHEQFF. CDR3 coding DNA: TGTGCCACCAGCAGAGATCGCCAACTAGCGGGAGGGCCTCATGAGCAGTTCTTC. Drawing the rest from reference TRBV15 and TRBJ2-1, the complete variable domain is DAMVIQNPRYQVTQFGKPVTLSCSQTLNHNVMYWYQQKSSQAPKLLFHYYDKDFNNEADTPDNFQSRRPNTSFCFLDIRSPGLGDTAMYLCATSRDRQLAGGPHEQFFGPGTRLTVL.

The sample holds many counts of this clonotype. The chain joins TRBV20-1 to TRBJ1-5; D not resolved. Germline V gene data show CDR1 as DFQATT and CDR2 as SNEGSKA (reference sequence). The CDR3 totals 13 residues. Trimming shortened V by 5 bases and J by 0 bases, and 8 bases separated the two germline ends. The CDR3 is CSAQAYSNQPQHF. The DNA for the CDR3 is TGCAGTGCTCAAGCTTATAGCAATCAGCCCCAGCATTTT.